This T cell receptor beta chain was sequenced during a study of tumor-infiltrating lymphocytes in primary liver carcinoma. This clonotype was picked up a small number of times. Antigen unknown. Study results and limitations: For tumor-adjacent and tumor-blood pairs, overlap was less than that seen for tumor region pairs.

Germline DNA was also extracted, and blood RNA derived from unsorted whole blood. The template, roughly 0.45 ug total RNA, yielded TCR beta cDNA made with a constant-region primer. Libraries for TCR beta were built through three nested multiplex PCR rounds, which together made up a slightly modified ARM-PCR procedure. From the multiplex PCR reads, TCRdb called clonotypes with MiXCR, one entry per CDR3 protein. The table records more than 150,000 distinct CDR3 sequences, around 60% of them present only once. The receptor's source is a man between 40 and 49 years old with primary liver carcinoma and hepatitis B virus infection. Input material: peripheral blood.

The CDR3 spells CASSGSASYNSPLHF. In DNA form, the CDR3 reads TGTGCCAGCAGTGGGTCCGCCAGCTATAATTCACCCCTCCACTTT. The chain recombines TRBV6-1 with TRBJ1-6, with D hard to call. Germline V gives CDR1 MNHNS, CDR2 SASEGT. Trimming removed 4 bases at V and 3 bases at J, with 10 bases between. The CDR3 sequence is 15 residues long.